The clone carrying this TCR beta chain was seen ten or more times. Its matching antigen is unknown. The beta constant-region primer was an equimolar mix of two oligonucleotides covering TRBC1 and TRBC2. The ligated cDNA underwent four PCR rounds using SP2 and nested alpha and beta constant-region primers. A single record per CDR3 protein comes from TCRdb applying MiXCR to the UMI-ligation and nested PCR reads. The profile covers over 8,500 distinct CDR3 sequences, with 4.5% to 6% appearing a single time and 55% to 60% taken by the ten largest. Four subsets defined by CD45RA and CD27 were sorted after CD3, CD4, CD8 and live/dead staining. The junction had 7 bases not matched to a gene; V was cut back by 2 bases and J by 6 bases. CDR1 and CDR2 from the germline V gene are SGHRS and YFSETQ. This CDR3 is built from 15 residues. The data were taken from a study of naive and memory T cell subsets. Study findings and constraints: Clonotypes here are unpaired alpha or beta chain sequences. RNA-based TCR counts may shift with T cell activation and differentiation. TCR abundance followed a power law differing between naive and memory subsets.

This receptor was taken from a human donor in good health. This rearrangement joins TRBV5-1 to TRBJ2-2, with 7 bases fitting TRBD1. Material for sequencing was CD4+ TEMRA cells from blood. Subset indicated: effector memory re-expressing CD45RA, CD45RA+ CD27-. The CDR3 DNA reads TGCGCCAGCAGCTTCGGTGACAGGGCGGCCGGGGAGCTGTTTTTT. Translating gives CASSFGDRAAGELFF. The variable domain in full, with the rest retrieved from reference TRBV5-1 and TRBJ2-2, is KAGVTQTPRYLIKTRGQQVTLSCSPISGHRSVSWYQQTPGQGLQFLFEYFSETQRNKGNFPGRFSGRQFSNSRSEMNVSTLELGDSALYLCASSFGDRAAGELFFGEGSRLTVL.